One and the same sample provided the 10 T cell receptor beta chains below, sequenced in a study of blood T cell repertoires in COVID-19. Profiling relied on immunoSEQ multiplex PCR, and the TCRdb table lists in-frame clones only, not all of them. In the table there are 57,000 or so clones, about 76% of which are singletons. Sequencing was carried out using peripheral blood. These TCRs come from a man in his fifties or sixties with active or convalescent COVID-19.

The V gene is TRBV11-2, the J gene TRBJ2-5, with a tentative D call TRBD2 (6 bases). The CDR3 loop spans 14 amino acids. Trimming cost V 5 bases and J 1 base, with 11 bases left between them. CDR1 is SGHAT, CDR2 FQNNGV, per germline. The CDR3, as DNA: TGTGCCAGCAGCCGCGGGACTTTCCAAGAGACCCAGTACTTC. Its translation is CASSRGTFQETQYF.

At least ten counts were recorded for this clone. The CDR3 here is CASSFLSGTGTEAFF. The CDR3 coding sequence is TGTGCCAGCAGCTTCCTTTCAGGGACAGGGACTGAAGCTTTCTTT. The genes are TRBV7-9 and TRBJ1-1; 9 bases fit TRBD1. The V gene's germline CDR1 is SEHNR and CDR2 FQNEAQ (reference sequence). Trimming took 3 bases from V and 5 from J; bases not matched to a gene: 7. The length of the CDR3 is 15 residues. Full variable domain (outside the CDR3, taken from reference TRBV7-9 and TRBJ1-1): DTGVSQNPRHKITKRGQNVTFRCDPISEHNRLYWYRQTLGQGPEFLTYFQNEAQLEKSRLLSDRFSAERPKGSFSTLEIQRTEQGDSAMYLCASSFLSGTGTEAFFGQGTRLTVV.

This clone occurred a few times. The chain couples TRBV6-5 to TRBJ2-7, with 7 bases aligning to TRBD2. Germline CDR1 and CDR2: MNHEY and SVGAGI. The CDR3 is made up of 15 amino acids. V trimming: 0 bases; J trimming: 1 base; junction bases outside the gene matches: 3. This CDR3 reads CASSYSASGSYEQYF. The CDR3 DNA follows: TGTGCCAGCAGTTACTCGGCTAGCGGTTCCTACGAGCAGTACTTC.

In its sample, this clone was seen many times. The rearrangement links TRBV7-8 to TRBJ2-1; 7 positions match TRBD1. Unmatched junction bases numbered 7, after V lost 1 base and J lost 7 bases. The germline CDR1 and CDR2 sequences are SGHVS and FQNEAQ. This CDR3 is built from 15 residues. This CDR3 reads CASSLVTGPRNEQFF. CDR3 DNA sequence: TGTGCCAGCAGCTTAGTGACAGGGCCTCGGAATGAGCAGTTCTTC.

The genes are TRBV5-4 and TRBJ1-2, with TRBD1 as a possible D gene (5 bases). Germline V gene sequence: CDR1 SGHNT, CDR2 YYREEE (reference sequence). The CDR3 is 14 residues long. Trimming stripped 4 bases from V and 6 bases from J, with 16 bases between. The CDR3 region is CASSGRENPNGYTF. In DNA, the CDR3 is TGTGCCAGCAGCGGCAGGGAAAACCCCAATGGCTACACCTTC.

The chain is built from TRBV6-5 and TRBJ1-6, with 11 positions matching TRBD1. The CDR3 length is 14 residues. J gave up 10 bases and V 6 bases, and 5 bases lay outside the gene matches. Germline values: CDR1 MNHEY, CDR2 SVGAGI. CDR3 amino acids: CASRPGTGGSPLHF. CDR3 coding DNA: TGTGCCAGCAGACCCGGGACAGGGGGATCACCCCTCCACTTT.

The chain uses TRBV5-4 and TRBJ1-6, with 9 bases fitting TRBD1. The junction had 6 bases not matched to a gene; V was cut back by 1 base and J by 7 bases. This CDR3 comprises 16 residues. Germline CDR1 reads SGHNT; CDR2 reads YYREEE (reference sequence). The CDR3: CASSLLRGQGNSPLHF. The CDR3 DNA reads as TGTGCCAGCAGCTTGCTGAGGGGACAGGGAAATTCACCCCTCCACTTT. The variable domain in full, completed from reference TRBV5-4 and TRBJ1-6, reads ETGVTQSPTHLIKTRGQQVTLRCSSQSGHNTVSWYQQALGQGPQFIFQYYREEENGRGNFPPRFSGLQFPNYSSELNVNALELDDSALYLCASSLLRGQGNSPLHFGNGTRLTVT.

The chain joins TRBV5-1 to TRBJ2-1, with 8 bases that match TRBD2. The CDR3 covers 14 residues. Germline loops: CDR1 SGHRS, CDR2 YFSETQ. Trimming took 4 bases from V and 3 from J; bases not matched to a gene: 3. Here the CDR3 DNA reads TGCGCCAGCAGCCCGGGACTAGTCTACAATGAGCAGTTCTTC. This gives the protein CASSPGLVYNEQFF.

The chain carries TRBV5-5 and TRBJ2-1; TRBD2 matches at 8 bases. V lost 1 base to trimming and J lost 5 bases; unmatched junction nucleotides: 5. CDR3 length: 15 residues. Germline loops: CDR1 SGHKS, CDR2 YYEKEE (reference sequence). The CDR3, as DNA: TGTGCCAGCAGCTTGACTGCTAGCGGGCACAATGAGCAGTTCTTC. As protein: CASSLTASGHNEQFF.

The rearrangement joins TRBV6-5 to TRBJ1-1; D not resolved. Trimming took 5 bases from V and 0 from J, leaving 7 bases between them. The CDR3 is made up of 13 amino acids. Looked up from germline, CDR1 is MNHEY and CDR2 is SVGAGI. The CDR3 bases are TGTGCCAGCAGTCAGGAAATGAACACTGAAGCTTTCTTT. It specifies CASSQEMNTEAFF.